This T cell receptor (beta chain) was sequenced in a study of shared T cell receptors in the human thymus. Sequencing used immunoSEQ multiplex PCR; TCRdb keeps in-frame clones, though not all of them. The sample holds hundreds of thousands of clones, 80% to 90% seen once. The CDR3 length is 16 residues. With 6 bases clipped from V and 0 bases from J, the junction kept 9 bases outside the gene matches. The germline CDR1 and CDR2 sequences are KGHSH and LQKENI. The sample was also linked to a second study, of human thymus T cells. In that study: Thymic samples were excised during corrective heart operations.

The chain couples TRBV18 to TRBJ1-1, with 8 bases aligning to TRBD1. The sample was thymocytes. This TCR was recovered from a girl under three years old with a congenital heart defect. The CDR3 bases are TGTGCCAGCTCGCCAGACAGGGGATCTCTGAACACTGAAGCTTTCTTT. Translation gives CASSPDRGSLNTEAFF.